The rows below give T cell receptor beta chains drawn from one sample of a study of CDR3 diversity in severe acne. TCRdb recomputed calls from the PCR reads with MiXCR, one row per CDR3 protein. This repertoire shows tens of thousands of distinct CDR3 sequences, about half found once; its top ten account for approximately 10%. What was sequenced was blood. The receptors were gathered from a male donor with severe acne vulgaris. Both conserved end residues are part of each CDR3. A D gene is named only where the DNA matches it firmly. Clone sizes are given selectively: once, few, many, or a class where the clone is expanded.

V: TRBV6-4; D: -; size: -; J: TRBJ2-1; CDR3: CASSKTTLSYNGQFF; DNA: TGTGCCAGCAGTAAAACGACCCTCTCCTACAATGGGCAGTTCTTC
V: TRBV7-8; D: TRBD1; size: -; J: TRBJ2-7; CDR3: CASSAGQGNEQYF; DNA: TGTGCCAGCAGCGCGGGACAGGGGAACGAGCAGTACTTC
V: TRBV2; D: TRBD2; size: many; J: TRBJ2-7; CDR3: CASSVSGSFYEQYF; DNA: TGTGCCAGCAGTGTTAGCGGGAGTTTTTACGAGCAGTACTTC
V: TRBV6-4; D: -; size: many; J: TRBJ2-5; CDR3: CASTLIGDRQETQYF; DNA: TGTGCCAGCACTCTAATAGGGGACCGACAAGAGACCCAGTACTTC
V: TRBV11-1; D: -; size: -; J: TRBJ2-5; CDR3: CASILTGRKETQYF; DNA: TGTGCCAGCATCTTAACCGGGCGTAAAGAGACCCAGTACTTC
V: TRBV7-9; D: -; size: -; J: TRBJ1-2; CDR3: CASSLGPDSRGYTF; DNA: TGTGCCAGCAGCTTAGGGCCGGACAGCCGTGGCTACACCTTC
V: TRBV25-1; D: -; size: -; J: TRBJ1-5; CDR3: CASSLMSFNQPQHF; DNA: TGTGCCAGCAGTTTAATGAGTTTCAATCAGCCCCAGCATTTT
V: TRBV7-2; D: -; size: -; J: TRBJ2-5; CDR3: CASSHSETTTYF; DNA: TGTGCCAGCAGCCATTCAGAAACCACCACTTACTTC
V: TRBV6-2/TRBV6-3; D: TRBD2; size: -; J: TRBJ2-3; CDR3: CASSPRGGLDTQYF; DNA: TGTGCCAGCAGTCCACGCGGGGGATTAGATACGCAGTATTTT
V: TRBV20-1; D: -; size: many; J: TRBJ1-1; CDR3: CSARSAGTEAFF; DNA: TGCAGTGCTAGGTCAGCAGGGACTGAAGCTTTCTTT
V: TRBV6-2/TRBV6-3; D: -; size: many; J: TRBJ2-1; CDR3: CASRPGSRGSYNEQFF; DNA: TGTGCCAGCAGGCCCGGGTCAAGAGGCTCCTACAATGAGCAGTTCTTC
V: TRBV7-6; D: -; size: many; J: TRBJ2-4; CDR3: CASSPQGGDIQYF; DNA: TGTGCCAGCAGTCCGCAGGGGGGGGACATTCAGTACTTC
V: TRBV4-3; D: -; size: -; J: TRBJ1-1; CDR3: CASSQVWGAMNTEAFF; DNA: TGCGCCAGCAGCCAAGTATGGGGTGCAATGAACACTGAAGCTTTCTTT
V: TRBV10-3; D: TRBD1; size: -; J: TRBJ1-1; CDR3: CAITQDRGIAEAFF; DNA: TGTGCCATCACCCAGGACAGGGGGATCGCTGAAGCTTTCTTT
V: TRBV7-3; D: -; size: medium-sized; J: TRBJ1-6; CDR3: CASSSGPTGQRFNSPLHF; DNA: TGTGCCAGCAGCTCAGGTCCCACCGGACAGCGTTTTAATTCACCCCTCCACTTT
V: TRBV6-1; D: TRBD1; size: -; J: TRBJ1-2; CDR3: CASSDSGTGGHYGYTF; DNA: TGTGCCAGCAGTGACTCCGGGACAGGGGGCCACTATGGCTACACCTTC
V: TRBV27; D: -; size: few; J: TRBJ1-5; CDR3: CASSNIGTHGGQPQHF; DNA: TGTGCCAGCAGTAACATCGGGACACATGGAGGTCAGCCCCAGCATTTT
V: TRBV27; D: TRBD1; size: few; J: TRBJ1-5; CDR3: CASSQRTGQPQHF; DNA: TGTGCCAGCAGTCAAAGGACAGGTCAGCCCCAGCATTTT